This T cell receptor beta chain came from a study of PD-1 blockade in classical Hodgkin lymphoma. In every patient, relapse followed autologous stem cell transplantation, while exposure to brentuximab vedotin differed. Broader study findings: Underlying causes for the observed repertoire differences were not defined, possibly disease activity or prior therapy.

As regards this clone: Antigen unknown.

Some clones are missing from TCRdb's copy, which holds only in-frame ones; the method was immunoSEQ multiplex PCR. The sample lists 8,500 to 14,000 clones, around 75% occurring once. The source was peripheral blood mononuclear cells (PBMCs), collected at baseline. This sequence was found in a human donor with classical Hodgkin lymphoma.

The CDR3: CASSQGQGNEKLFF. CDR3 nucleotide sequence: TGCGCCAGCAGCCAAGGTCAGGGAAATGAAAAACTGTTTTTT. This chain uses TRBV4-1 with TRBJ1-4, with D possibly TRBD1 on 5 matching bases. Germline V lookup: CDR1 MGHRA, CDR2 YSYEKL. Between the trimmed V and J ends, which lost 1 base and 5 bases, there was a span of 8 bases. The CDR3 loop spans 14 amino acids.